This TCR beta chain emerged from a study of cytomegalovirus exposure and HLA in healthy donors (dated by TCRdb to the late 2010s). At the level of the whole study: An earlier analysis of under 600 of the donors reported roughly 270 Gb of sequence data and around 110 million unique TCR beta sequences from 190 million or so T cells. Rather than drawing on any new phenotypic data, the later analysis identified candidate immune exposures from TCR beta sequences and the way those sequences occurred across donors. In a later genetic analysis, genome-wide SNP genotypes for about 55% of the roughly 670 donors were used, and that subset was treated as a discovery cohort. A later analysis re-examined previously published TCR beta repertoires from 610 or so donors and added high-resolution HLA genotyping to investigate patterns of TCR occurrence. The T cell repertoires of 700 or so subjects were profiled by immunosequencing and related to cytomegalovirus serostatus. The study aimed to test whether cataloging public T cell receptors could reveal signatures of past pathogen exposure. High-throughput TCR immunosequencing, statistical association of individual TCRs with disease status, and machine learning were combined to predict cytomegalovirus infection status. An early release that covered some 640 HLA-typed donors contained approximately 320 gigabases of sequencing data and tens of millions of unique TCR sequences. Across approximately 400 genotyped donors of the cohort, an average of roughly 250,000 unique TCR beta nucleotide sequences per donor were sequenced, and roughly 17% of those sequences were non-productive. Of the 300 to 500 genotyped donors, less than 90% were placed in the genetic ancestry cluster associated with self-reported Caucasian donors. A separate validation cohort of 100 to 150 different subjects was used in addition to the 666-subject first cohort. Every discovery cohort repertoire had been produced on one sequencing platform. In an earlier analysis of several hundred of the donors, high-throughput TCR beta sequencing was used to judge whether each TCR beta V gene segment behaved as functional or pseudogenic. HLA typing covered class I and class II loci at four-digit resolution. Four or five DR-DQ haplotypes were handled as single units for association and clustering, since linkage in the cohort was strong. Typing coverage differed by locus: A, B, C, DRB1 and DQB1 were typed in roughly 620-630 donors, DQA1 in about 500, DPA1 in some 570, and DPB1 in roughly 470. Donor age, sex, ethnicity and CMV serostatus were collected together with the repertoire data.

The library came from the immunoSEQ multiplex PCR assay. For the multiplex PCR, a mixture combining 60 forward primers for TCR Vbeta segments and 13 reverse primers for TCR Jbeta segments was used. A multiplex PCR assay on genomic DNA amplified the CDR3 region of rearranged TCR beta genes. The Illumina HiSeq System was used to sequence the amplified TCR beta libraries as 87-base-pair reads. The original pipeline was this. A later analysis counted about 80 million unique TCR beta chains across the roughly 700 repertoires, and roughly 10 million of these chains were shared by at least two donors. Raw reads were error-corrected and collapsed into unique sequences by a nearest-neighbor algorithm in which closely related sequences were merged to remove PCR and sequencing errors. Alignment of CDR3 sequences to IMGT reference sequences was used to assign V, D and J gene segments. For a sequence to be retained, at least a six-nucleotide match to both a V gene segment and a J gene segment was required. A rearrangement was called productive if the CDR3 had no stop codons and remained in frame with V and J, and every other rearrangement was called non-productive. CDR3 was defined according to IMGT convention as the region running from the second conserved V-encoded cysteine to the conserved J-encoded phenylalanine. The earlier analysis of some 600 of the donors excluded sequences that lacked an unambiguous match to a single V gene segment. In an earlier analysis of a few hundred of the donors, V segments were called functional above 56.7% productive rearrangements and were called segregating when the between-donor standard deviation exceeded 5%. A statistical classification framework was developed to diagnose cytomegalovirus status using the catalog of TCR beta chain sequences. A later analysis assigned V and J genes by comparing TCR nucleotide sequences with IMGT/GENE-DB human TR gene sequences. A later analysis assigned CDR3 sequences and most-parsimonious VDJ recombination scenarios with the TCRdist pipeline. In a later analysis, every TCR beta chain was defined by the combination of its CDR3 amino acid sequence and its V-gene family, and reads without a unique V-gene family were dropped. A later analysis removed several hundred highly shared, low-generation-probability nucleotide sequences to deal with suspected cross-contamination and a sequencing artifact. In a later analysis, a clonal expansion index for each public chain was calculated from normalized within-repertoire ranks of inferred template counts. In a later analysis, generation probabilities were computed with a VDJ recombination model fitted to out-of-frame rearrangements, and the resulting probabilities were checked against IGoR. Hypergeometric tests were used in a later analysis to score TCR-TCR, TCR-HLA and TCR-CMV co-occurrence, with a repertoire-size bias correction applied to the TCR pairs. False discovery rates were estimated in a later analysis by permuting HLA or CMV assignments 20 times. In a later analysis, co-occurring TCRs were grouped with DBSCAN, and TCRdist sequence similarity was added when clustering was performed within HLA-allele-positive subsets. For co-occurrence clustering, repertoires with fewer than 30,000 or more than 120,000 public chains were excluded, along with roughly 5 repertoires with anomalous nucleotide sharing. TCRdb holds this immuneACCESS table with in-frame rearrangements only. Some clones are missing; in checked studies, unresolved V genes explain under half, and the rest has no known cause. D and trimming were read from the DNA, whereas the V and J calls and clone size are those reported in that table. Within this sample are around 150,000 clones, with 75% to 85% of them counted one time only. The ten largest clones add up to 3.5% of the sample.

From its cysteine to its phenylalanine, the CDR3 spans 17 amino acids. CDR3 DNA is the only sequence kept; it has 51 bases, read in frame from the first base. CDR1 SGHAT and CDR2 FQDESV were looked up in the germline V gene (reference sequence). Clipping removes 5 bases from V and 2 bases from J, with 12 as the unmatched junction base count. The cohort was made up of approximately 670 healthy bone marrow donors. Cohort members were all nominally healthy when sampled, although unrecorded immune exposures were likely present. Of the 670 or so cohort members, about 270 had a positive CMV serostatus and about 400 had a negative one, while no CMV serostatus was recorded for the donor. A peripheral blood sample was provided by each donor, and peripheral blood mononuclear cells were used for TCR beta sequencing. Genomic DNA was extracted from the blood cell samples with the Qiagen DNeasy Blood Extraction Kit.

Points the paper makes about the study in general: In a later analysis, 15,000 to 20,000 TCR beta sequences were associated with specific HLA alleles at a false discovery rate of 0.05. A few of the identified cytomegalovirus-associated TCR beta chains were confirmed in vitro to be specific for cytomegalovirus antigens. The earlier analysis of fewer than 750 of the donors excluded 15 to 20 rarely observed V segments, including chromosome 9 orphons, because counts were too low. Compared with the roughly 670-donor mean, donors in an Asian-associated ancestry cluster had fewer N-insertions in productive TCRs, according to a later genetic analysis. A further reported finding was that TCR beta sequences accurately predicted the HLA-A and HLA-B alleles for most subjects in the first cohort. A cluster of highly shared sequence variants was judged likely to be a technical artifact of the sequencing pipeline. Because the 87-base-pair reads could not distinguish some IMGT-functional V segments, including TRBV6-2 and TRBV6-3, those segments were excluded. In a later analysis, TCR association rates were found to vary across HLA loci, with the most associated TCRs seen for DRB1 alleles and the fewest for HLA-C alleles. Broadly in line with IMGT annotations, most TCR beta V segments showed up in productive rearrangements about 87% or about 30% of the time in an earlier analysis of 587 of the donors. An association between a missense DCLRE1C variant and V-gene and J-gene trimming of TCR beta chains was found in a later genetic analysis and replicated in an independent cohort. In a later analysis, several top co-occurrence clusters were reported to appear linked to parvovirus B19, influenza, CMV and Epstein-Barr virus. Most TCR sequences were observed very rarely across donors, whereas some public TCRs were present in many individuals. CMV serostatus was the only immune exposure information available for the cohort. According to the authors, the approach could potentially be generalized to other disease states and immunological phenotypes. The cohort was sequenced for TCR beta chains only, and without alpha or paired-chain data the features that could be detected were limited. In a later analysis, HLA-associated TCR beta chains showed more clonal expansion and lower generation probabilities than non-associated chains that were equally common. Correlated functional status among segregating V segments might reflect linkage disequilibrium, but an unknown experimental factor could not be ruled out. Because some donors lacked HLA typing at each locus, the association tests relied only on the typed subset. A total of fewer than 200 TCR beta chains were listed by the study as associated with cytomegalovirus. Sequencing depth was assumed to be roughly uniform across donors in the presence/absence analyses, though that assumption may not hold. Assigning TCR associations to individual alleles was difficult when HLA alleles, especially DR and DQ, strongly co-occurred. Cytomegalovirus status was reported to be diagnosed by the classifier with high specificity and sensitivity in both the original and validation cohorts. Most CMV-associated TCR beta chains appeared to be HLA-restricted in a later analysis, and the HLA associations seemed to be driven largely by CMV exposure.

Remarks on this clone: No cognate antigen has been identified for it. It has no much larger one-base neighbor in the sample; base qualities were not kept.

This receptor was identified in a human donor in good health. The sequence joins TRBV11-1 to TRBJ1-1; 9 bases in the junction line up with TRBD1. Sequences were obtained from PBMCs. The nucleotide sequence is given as TGTGCCAGCAGCCAGCCGGAACAGGGGGCATTTAACACTGAAGCTTTCTTT. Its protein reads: CASSQPEQGAFNTEAFF.